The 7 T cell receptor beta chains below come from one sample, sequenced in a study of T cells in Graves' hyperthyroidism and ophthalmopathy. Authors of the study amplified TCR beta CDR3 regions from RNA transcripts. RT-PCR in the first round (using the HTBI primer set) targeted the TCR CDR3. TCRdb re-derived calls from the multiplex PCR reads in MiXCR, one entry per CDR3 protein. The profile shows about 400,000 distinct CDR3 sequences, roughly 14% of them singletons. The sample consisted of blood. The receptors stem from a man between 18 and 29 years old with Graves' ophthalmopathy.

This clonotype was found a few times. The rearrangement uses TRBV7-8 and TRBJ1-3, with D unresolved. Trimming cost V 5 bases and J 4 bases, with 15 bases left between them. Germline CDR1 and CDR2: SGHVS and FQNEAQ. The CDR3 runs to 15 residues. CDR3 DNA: TGTGCCAGCAGCAACCGGGCCGTACTAGGAAACACCATATATTTT. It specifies CASSNRAVLGNTIYF.

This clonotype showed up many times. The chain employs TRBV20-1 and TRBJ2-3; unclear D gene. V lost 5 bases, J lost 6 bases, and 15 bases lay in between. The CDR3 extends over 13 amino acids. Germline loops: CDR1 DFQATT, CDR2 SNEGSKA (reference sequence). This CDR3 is CSAVAPGPDTQYF. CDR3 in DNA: TGCAGTGCTGTCGCCCCGGGTCCGGATACGCAGTATTTT.

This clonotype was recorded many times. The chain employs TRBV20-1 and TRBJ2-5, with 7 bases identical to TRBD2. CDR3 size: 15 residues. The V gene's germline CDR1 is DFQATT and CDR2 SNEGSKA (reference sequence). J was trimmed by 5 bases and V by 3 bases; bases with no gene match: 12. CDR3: CSASNAGGGGETQYF. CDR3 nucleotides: TGCAGTGCTAGTAATGCCGGTGGGGGGGGTGAGACCCAGTACTTC.

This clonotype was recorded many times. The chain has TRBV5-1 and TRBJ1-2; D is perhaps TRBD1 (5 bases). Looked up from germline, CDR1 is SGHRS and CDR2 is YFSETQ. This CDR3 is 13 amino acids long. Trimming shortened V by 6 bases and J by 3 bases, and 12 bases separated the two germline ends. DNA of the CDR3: TGCGCCAGCACCCAGGGTTCAGACTATGGCTACACCTTC. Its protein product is CASTQGSDYGYTF.

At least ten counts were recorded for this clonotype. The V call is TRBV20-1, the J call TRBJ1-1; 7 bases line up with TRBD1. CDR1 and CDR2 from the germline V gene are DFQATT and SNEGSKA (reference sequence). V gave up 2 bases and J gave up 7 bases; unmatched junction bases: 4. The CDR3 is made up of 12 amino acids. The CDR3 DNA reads TGCAGTGCTAGATCAGGACAGGTTGAAGCTTTCTTT. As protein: CSARSGQVEAFF.

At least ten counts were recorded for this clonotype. Here the CDR3 reads CASSEATVLAFF. The CDR3 DNA sequence: TGTGCCAGCAGTGAAGCCACGGTCCTGGCTTTCTTT. The rearrangement links TRBV2 to TRBJ1-1; D uncertain. Germline V gene lookup returns CDR1 SNHLY and CDR2 FYNNEI. There are 12 residues in the CDR3. Trimming cost V 0 bases and J 11 bases, with 10 bases left between them.

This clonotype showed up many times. The CDR3 is CASNKPSGGIDTQYF. CDR3 in DNA: TGCGCCAGCAACAAACCTAGCGGGGGCATAGATACGCAGTATTTT. The chain carries TRBV5-1 and TRBJ2-3; TRBD2 aligns across 10 bases. The CDR3 is made up of 15 amino acids. Germline V gene lookup returns CDR1 SGHRS and CDR2 YFSETQ. Trimming took 6 bases from V and 5 from J; bases not matched to a gene: 9. Supplemented by reference TRBV5-1 and TRBJ2-3, the full variable domain reads KAGVTQTPRYLIKTRGQQVTLSCSPISGHRSVSWYQQTPGQGLQFLFEYFSETQRNKGNFPGRFSGRQFSNSRSEMNVSTLELGDSALYLCASNKPSGGIDTQYFGPGTRLTVL.